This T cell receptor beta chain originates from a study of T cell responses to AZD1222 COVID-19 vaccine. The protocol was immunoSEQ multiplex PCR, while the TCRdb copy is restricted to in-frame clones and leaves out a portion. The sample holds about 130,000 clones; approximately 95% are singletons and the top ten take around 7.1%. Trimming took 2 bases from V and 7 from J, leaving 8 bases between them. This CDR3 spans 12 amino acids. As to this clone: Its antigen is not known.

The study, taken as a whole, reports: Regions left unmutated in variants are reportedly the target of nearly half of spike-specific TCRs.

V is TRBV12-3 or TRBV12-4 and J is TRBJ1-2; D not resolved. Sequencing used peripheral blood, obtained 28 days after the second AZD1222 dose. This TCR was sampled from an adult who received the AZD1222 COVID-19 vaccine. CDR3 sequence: CASSLLGSGYTF. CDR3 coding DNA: TGTGCCAGCAGTTTATTGGGATCTGGCTACACCTTC.